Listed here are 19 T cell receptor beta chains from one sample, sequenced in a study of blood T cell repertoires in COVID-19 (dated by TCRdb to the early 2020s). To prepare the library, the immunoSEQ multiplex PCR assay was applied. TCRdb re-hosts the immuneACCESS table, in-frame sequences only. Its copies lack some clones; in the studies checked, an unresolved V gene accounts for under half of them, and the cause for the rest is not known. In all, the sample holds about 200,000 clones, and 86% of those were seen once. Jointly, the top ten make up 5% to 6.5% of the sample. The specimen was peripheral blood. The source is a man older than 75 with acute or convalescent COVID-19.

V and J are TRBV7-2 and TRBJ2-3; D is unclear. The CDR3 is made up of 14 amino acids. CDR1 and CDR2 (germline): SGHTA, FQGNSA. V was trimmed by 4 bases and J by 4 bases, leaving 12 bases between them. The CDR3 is CASSSPQRPDTQYF. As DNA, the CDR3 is TGTGCCAGCAGCTCACCGCAGCGCCCAGATACGCAGTATTTT.

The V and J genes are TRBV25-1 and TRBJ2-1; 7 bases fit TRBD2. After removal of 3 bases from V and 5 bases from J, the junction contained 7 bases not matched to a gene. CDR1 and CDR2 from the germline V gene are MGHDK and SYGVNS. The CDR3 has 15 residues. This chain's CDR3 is CASSDPAGDDNEQFF. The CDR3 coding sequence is TGTGCCAGCAGTGATCCGGCGGGAGACGACAATGAGCAGTTCTTC.

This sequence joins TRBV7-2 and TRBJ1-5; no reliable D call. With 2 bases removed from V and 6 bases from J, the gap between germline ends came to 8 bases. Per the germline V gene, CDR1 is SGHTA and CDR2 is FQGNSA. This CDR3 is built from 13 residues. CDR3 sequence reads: CASSLHGTQPQHF. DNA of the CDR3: TGTGCCAGCAGCTTACATGGCACTCAGCCCCAGCATTTT.

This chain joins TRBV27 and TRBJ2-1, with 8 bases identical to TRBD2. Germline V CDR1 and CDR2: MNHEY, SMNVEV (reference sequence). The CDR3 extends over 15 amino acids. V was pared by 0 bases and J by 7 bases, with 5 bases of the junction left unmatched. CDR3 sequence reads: CASSLSPGLGNEQFF. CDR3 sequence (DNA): TGTGCCAGCAGTTTATCTCCGGGACTAGGGAATGAGCAGTTCTTC.

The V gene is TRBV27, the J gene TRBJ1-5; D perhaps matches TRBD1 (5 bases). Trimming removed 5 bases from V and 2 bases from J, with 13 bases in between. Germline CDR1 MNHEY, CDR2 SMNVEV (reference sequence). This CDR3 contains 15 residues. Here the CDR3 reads CASSPWGEGNQPQHF. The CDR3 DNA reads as TGTGCCAGCAGTCCTTGGGGGGAGGGCAATCAGCCCCAGCATTTT.

The chain's CDR3 is CASSLMGSHGYTF. The DNA for the CDR3 is TGTGCCAGCAGCTTGATGGGGAGTCATGGCTACACCTTC. The genes are TRBV5-5 and TRBJ1-2; D is undetermined. The CDR3 has 13 residues. Germline-derived CDR1 and CDR2 are SGHKS and YYEKEE (reference sequence). Trimming pared 1 base from V and 6 bases from J, leaving 10 bases between.

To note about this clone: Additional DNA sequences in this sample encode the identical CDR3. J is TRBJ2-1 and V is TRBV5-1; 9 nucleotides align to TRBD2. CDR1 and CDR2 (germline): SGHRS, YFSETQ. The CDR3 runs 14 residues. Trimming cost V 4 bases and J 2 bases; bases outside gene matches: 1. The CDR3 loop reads CASSLAGPYNEQFF. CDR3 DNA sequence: TGCGCCAGCAGCCTAGCGGGACCCTACAATGAGCAGTTCTTC.

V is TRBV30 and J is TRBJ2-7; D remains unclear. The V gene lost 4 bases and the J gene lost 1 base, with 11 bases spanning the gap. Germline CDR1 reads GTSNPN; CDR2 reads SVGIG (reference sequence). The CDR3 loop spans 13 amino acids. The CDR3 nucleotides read TGTGCCTGGATAAACTCGTATTCCTACGAGCAGTACTTC. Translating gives CAWINSYSYEQYF.

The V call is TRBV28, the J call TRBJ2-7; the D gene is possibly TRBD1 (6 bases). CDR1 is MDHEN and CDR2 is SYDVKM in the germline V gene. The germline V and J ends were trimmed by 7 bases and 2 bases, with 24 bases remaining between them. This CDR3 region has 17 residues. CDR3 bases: TGTGCCAGCAATCCAACGCCACACCCAGGGGCCCCCTACGAGCAGTACTTC. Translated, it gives CASNPTPHPGAPYEQYF.

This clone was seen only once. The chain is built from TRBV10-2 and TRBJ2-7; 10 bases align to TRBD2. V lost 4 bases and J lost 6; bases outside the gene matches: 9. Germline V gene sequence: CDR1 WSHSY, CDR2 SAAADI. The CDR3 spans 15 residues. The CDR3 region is CASSGQLAGVSEQYF. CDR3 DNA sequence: TGCGCCAGCAGTGGACAGCTAGCGGGAGTATCCGAGCAGTACTTC.

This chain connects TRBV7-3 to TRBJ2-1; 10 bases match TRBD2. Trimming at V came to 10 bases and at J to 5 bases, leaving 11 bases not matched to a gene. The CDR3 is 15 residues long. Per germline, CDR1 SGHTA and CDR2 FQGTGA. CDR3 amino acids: CAIPAGTSDDNEQFF. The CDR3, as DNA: TGTGCCATCCCCGCCGGGACTAGCGATGACAATGAGCAGTTCTTC. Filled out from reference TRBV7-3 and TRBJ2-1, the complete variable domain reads GAGVSQTPSNKVTEKGKYVELRCDPISGHTALYWYRQSLGQGPEFLIYFQGTGAADDSGLPNDRFFAVRPEGSVSTLKIQRTERGDSAVYLCAIPAGTSDDNEQFFGPGTRLTVL.

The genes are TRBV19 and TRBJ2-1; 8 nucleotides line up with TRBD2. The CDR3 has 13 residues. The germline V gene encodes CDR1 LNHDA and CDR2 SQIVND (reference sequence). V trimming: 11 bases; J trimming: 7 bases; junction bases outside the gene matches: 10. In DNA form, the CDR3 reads TGTGCCGTATCTCCTAGCGGGCTTAATGAGCAGTTCTTC. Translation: CAVSPSGLNEQFF. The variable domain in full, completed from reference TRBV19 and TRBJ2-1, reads DGGITQSPKYLFRKEGQNVTLSCEQNLNHDAMYWYRQDPGQGLRLIYYSQIVNDFQKGDIAEGYSVSREKKESFPLTVTSAQKNPTAFYLCAVSPSGLNEQFFGPGTRLTVL.

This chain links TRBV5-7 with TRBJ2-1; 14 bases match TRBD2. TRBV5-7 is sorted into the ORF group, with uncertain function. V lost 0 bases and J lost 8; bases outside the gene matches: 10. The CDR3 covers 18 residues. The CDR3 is CASSLGLAGGPGGDEQFF. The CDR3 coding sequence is TGTGCCAGCAGCTTGGGACTAGCGGGAGGGCCGGGGGGCGATGAGCAGTTCTTC.

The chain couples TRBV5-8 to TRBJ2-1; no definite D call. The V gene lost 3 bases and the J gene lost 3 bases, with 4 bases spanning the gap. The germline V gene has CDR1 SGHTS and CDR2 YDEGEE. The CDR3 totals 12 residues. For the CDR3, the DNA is TGTGCCAGCAGCTCAGGCTACAATGAGCAGTTCTTC. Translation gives CASSSGYNEQFF.

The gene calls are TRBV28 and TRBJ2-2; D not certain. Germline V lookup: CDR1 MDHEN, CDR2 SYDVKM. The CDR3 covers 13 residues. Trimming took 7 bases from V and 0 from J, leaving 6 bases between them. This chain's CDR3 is CASKTANTGELFF. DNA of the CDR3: TGTGCCAGCAAGACTGCGAACACCGGGGAGCTGTTTTTT.

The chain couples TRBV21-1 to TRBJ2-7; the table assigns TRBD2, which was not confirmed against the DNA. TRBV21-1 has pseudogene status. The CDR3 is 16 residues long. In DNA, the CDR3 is TGTGCCAGCAGCAAGAGGGATTTCACCCCGAATATGGAGCAGTACTTC. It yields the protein CASSKRDFTPNMEQYF.

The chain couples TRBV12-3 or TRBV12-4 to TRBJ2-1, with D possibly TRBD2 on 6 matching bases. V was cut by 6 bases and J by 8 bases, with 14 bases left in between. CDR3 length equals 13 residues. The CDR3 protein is CASRQDPSDEQFF. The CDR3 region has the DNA TGTGCCAGCAGGCAGGACCCTAGCGATGAGCAGTTCTTC.

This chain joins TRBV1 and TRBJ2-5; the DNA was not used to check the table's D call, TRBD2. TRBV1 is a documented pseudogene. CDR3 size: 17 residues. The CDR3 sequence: CTSSLWGVREWGKTQYF. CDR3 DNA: TGCACCAGCAGCCTCTGGGGCGTGCGGGAGTGGGGAAAGACCCAGTACTTC.

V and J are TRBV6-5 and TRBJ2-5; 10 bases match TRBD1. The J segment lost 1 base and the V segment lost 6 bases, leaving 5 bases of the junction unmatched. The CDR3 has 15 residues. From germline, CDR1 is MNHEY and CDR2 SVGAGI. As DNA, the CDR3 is TGTGCCAGCAGCCGGGACAGGGGCTTCCAAGAGACCCAGTACTTC. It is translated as CASSRDRGFQETQYF.